The present entry profiles one T cell receptor (beta chain) with its context. V was cut by 7 bases and J by 7 bases, with 12 bases left in between. CDR3 length equals 12 residues. These data originate in a study of blood T cell repertoires in COVID-19. About the research overall: PBMCs, B-cell-depleted T cells, or T cells provided the cDNA or gDNA that made up the material.

Method: immunoSEQ multiplex PCR; TCRdb's copy keeps in-frame clones and lacks some. The data show roughly 410,000 clones, with around 87% seen just once and approximately 2.4% held by the top ten. The sequencing sample was made of peripheral blood. The receptor comes from an older woman with COVID-19, enrolled during active disease. The chain is built from TRBV12-3 or TRBV12-4 and TRBJ2-3; D is possibly TRBD1 (6 bases). This CDR3 is CASKTTGHTQYF. The CDR3 DNA sequence: TGTGCCAGCAAAACAACAGGGCATACGCAGTATTTT.